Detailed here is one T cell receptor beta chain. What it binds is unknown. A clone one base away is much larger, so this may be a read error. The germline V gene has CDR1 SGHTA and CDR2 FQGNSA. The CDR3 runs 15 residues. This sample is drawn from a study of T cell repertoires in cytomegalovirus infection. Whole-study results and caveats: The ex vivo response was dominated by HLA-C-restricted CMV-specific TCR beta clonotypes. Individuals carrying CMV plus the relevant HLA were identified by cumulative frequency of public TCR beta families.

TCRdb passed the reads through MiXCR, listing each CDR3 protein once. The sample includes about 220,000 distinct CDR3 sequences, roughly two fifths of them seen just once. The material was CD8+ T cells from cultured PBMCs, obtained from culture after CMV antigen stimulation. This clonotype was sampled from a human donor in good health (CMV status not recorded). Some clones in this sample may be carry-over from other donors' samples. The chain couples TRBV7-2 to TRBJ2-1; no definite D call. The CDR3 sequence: CASSLEHRLTNGQFF. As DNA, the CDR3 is TGTGCCAGCAGCTTAGAGCACCGTTTAACCAATGGGCAGTTCTTC. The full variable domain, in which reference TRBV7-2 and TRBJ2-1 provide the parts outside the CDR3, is GAGVSQSPSNKVTEKGKDVELRCDPISGHTALYWYRQSLGQGLEFLIYFQGNSAPDKSGLPSDRFSAERTGGSVSTLTIQRTQQEDSAVYLCASSLEHRLTNGQFFGPGTRLTVL.